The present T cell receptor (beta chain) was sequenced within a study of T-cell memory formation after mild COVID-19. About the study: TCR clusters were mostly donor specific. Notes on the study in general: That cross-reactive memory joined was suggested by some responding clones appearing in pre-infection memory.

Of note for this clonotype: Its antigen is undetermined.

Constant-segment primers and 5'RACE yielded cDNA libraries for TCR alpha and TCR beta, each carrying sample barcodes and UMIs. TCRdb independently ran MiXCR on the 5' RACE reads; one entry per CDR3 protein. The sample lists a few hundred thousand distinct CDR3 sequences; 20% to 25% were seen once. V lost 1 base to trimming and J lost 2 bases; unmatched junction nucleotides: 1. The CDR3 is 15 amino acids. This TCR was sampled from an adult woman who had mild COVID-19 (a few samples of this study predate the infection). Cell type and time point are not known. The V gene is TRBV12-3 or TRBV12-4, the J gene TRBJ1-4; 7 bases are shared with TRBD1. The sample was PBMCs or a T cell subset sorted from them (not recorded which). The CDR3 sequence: CASSLEGGTNEKLFF. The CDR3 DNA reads TGTGCCAGCAGTTTAGAAGGGGGCACTAATGAAAAACTGTTTTTT.